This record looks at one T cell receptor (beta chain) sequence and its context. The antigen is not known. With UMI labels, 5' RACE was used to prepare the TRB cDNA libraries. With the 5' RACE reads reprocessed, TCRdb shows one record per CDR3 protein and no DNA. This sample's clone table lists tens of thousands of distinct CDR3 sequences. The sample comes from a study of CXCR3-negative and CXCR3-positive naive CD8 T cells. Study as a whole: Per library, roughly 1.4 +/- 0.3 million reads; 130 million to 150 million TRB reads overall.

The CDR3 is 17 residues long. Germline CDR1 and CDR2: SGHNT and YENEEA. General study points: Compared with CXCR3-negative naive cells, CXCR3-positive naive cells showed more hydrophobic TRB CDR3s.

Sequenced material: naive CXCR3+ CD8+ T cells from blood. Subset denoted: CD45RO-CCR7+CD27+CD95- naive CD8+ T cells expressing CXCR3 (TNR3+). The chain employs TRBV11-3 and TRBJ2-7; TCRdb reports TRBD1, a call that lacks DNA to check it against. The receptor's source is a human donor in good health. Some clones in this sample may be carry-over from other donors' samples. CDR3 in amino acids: CASSLDSTGMSSYEQYF.